This TCR beta chain comes out of a study of T-cell reconstitution after alpha-beta-depleted transplantation in children. The CDR3 is made up of 16 amino acids. V was shortened by 0 bases and J by 7 bases, with 15 bases between the two germline ends. Unique molecular identifiers were incorporated into the prepared TCRbeta library. TCRdb passed the PCR reads through MiXCR, listing each CDR3 protein once. There are fewer than 700,000 distinct CDR3 sequences in the sample; approximately 13% occur only once, and around 2.2% lies in the top ten. Note on this clonotype: The target antigen is unknown.

Study-wide results and limits: A year had passed since transplant, and T-cell counts and diversity by then came mostly from newly produced T cells.

This TCR came from a male patient between 10 and 17 years old who had a stem cell transplant for acute myeloid leukemia, so the T cells may come from the graft donor. V and J are TRBV12-3 or TRBV12-4 and TRBJ2-2, with D perhaps matching TRBD1 (6 bases). The sample here was PBMCs, mostly from graft donor cells, taken 360 days after TCRalphabeta/CD19-depleted stem cell transplant. CDR3 bases: TGTGCCAGCAGTTTAGCCCCACACAGGGTCGGCGGGGAGCTGTTTTTT. Encoded protein: CASSLAPHRVGGELFF.